One sample yielded the 30 T cell receptor beta chains listed below, sequenced in a study of T-cell reconstitution after alpha-beta-depleted transplantation in children. During its preparation, the TCRbeta library received unique molecular identifiers. TCRdb processed the PCR reads anew with MiXCR; each CDR3 protein has one entry. The sample has approximately 240,000 distinct CDR3 sequences; 9% to 10% are singletons. The sample in question was PBMCs from the stem cell graft donor, obtained from the stem cell graft. Receptors were obtained from a human donor who donated a stem cell graft to a child with SCID.

This clonotype has a count of ten or more. The V and J genes are TRBV18 and TRBJ1-4; D perhaps matches TRBD1 (5 bases). Germline V gene lookup returns CDR1 KGHSH and CDR2 LQKENI. There are 14 residues in the CDR3. The V end lost 5 bases, the J end lost 6 bases, and 13 bases lay between the germline ends. The CDR3 here is CASSATVGDEKLFF. The CDR3 bases are TGTGCCAGCTCAGCGACAGTAGGGGATGAAAAACTGTTTTTT.

This clonotype was recorded many times. The chain combines TRBV19 with TRBJ2-1; 12 bases match TRBD2. CDR1 LNHDA and CDR2 SQIVND come from the germline V gene (reference sequence). V was clipped by 7 bases and J by 4 bases; unmatched bases: 5. The CDR3 totals 15 residues. CDR3 sequence reads: CASTPGLAGYNEQFF. In DNA, the CDR3 is TGTGCCAGTACCCCGGGACTAGCGGGTTACAATGAGCAGTTCTTC. Full variable domain (outside the CDR3, taken from reference TRBV19 and TRBJ2-1): DGGITQSPKYLFRKEGQNVTLSCEQNLNHDAMYWYRQDPGQGLRLIYYSQIVNDFQKGDIAEGYSVSREKKESFPLTVTSAQKNPTAFYLCASTPGLAGYNEQFFGPGTRLTVL.

This clonotype appeared many times. The DNA of the CDR3 is TGCGCCAGCAGCCAGTCCGGGACAGGGATCAATCAGCCCCAGCATTTT. Residues: CASSQSGTGINQPQHF. The chain uses TRBV4-1 and TRBJ1-5, with 9 bases lining up with TRBD1. Looked up from germline, CDR1 is MGHRA and CDR2 is YSYEKL. V lost 3 bases, J lost 3 bases, and 6 bases stayed unmatched. The CDR3 extends over 16 amino acids.

This clonotype was recorded many times. The chain employs TRBV5-1 and TRBJ2-7; 7 bases are shared with TRBD2. J gave up 0 bases and V 3 bases, and 3 bases lay outside the gene matches. CDR3 length: 14 residues. Germline CDR1 reads SGHRS; CDR2 reads YFSETQ. As DNA, the CDR3 is TGCGCCAGCAGCTGGGGGGGGAGCTCCTACGAGCAGTACTTC. Translation: CASSWGGSSYEQYF.

This clonotype was counted many times. The chain recombines TRBV5-1 with TRBJ2-3; TRBD1 agrees at 7 bases. The V gene end was trimmed by 3 bases and the J gene end by 2 bases; junction bases not matched to a gene: 3. This CDR3 region has 14 residues. From germline, CDR1 is SGHRS and CDR2 YFSETQ. The CDR3 DNA follows: TGCGCCAGCAGCTGGGACAGAGACACAGATACGCAGTATTTT. Translating it yields CASSWDRDTDTQYF.

Many counts were recorded for this clonotype. J is TRBJ2-4 and V is TRBV6-5, with D perhaps matching TRBD2 (6 bases). V lost 2 bases to trimming and J lost 0 bases, with 11 bases between them. Per the germline V gene, CDR1 is MNHEY and CDR2 is SVGAGI. The length of the CDR3 is 16 residues. The CDR3 sequence: CASSYGRDLAKNIQYF. In DNA, the CDR3 is TGTGCCAGCAGTTACGGGCGGGATCTAGCCAAAAACATTCAGTACTTC.

This clonotype was observed many times. The chain recombines TRBV7-2 with TRBJ1-2; D ambiguous. This CDR3 contains 13 residues. Germline loops: CDR1 SGHTA, CDR2 FQGNSA. Trimming stripped 7 bases from V and 10 bases from J, with 19 bases between. As DNA, the CDR3 is TGTGCCAGCACCCCTACGAACGCCGCGTCCTACACCTTC. Translating gives CASTPTNAASYTF.

This clonotype was detected ten times or more. V gene TRBV25-1 combines with J gene TRBJ2-1; D may be TRBD1 (6 bases). The CDR3 is made up of 16 amino acids. V lost 3 bases to trimming and J lost 5 bases, with 17 bases between them. The germline V gene encodes CDR1 MGHDK and CDR2 SYGVNS. The CDR3 DNA is TGTGCCAGCAGTGATTCGTGGGGGCCCTCTCACAATGAGCAGTTCTTC. Protein: CASSDSWGPSHNEQFF.

Comment on this clonotype: Possible read error: a much larger clone is one base away. The chain recombines TRBV3-1 with TRBJ2-3; 14 bases fit TRBD2. CDR3 length: 17 residues. CDR1 and CDR2 from the germline V gene are LGHDT and YNNKEL (reference sequence). Here the CDR3 DNA reads TGTGCCTGCAGCCAAGGACTAGCGGGGGGCCTATCAGATACGCAGTATTTT. It specifies CACSQGLAGGLSDTQYF.

This clonotype was seen ten or more times. The chain combines TRBV14 with TRBJ2-7; 8 nucleotides match TRBD1. CDR1 and CDR2 (germline): SGHDN, FVKESK. V shed 10 bases, J shed 2 bases, and the junction held 4 bases outside the gene matches. This CDR3 contains 12 residues. As DNA, the CDR3 is TGTGCCATCGGGACAGGTGCCTACGAGCAGTACTTC. Its translation is CAIGTGAYEQYF. The full variable domain, in which reference TRBV14 and TRBJ2-7 provide the parts outside the CDR3, is EAGVTQFPSHSVIEKGQTVTLRCDPISGHDNLYWYRRVMGKEIKFLLHFVKESKQDESGMPNNRFLAERTGGTYSTLKVQPAELEDSGVYFCAIGTGAYEQYFGPGTRLTVT.

This clonotype was recorded many times. The chain employs TRBV12-3 or TRBV12-4 and TRBJ1-2; D is unresolved. V lost 7 bases and J 3 bases, leaving 12 bases between the germline ends. The CDR3 consists of 13 residues. The CDR3 DNA reads as TGTGCCAGCATCGAGTCGGGCTACTATGGCTACACCTTC. It is translated as CASIESGYYGYTF.

In this sample, this clonotype turned up many times. DNA for the CDR3: TGTGCCAGCAGTCCCTCGGGGGACAGGGGGGGATATGGCTACACCTTC. Amino acids: CASSPSGDRGGYGYTF. This chain joins TRBV12-3 or TRBV12-4 and TRBJ1-2, with 11 bases aligning to TRBD1. The CDR3 spans 16 residues. J lost 5 bases, V lost 5 bases, and 10 bases had no gene match.

This clonotype was found many times. The rearrangement joins TRBV7-2 to TRBJ2-3; 8 bases align to TRBD2. CDR3 length: 16 amino acids. After removal of 1 base from V and 4 bases from J, the junction contained 7 bases not matched to a gene. In germline, CDR1 is SGHTA, CDR2 FQGNSA. The CDR3 loop is CASSLVRGGRADTQYF. The CDR3 DNA sequence: TGTGCCAGCAGCTTAGTCCGGGGGGGCCGGGCAGATACGCAGTATTTT.

This clonotype came up many times. The chain recombines TRBV6-2 or TRBV6-3 with TRBJ2-5, with D possibly TRBD1 on 6 matching bases. The CDR3 is 12 residues long. Germline V lookup: CDR1 MNHEY, CDR2 SVGEGT. The ends were cut back, 6 bases at V and 6 bases at J, with 11 bases in the middle. In nucleotides, the CDR3 is TGTGCCAGCAGCGACAGGCTACAGACCCAGTACTTC. This translates into CASSDRLQTQYF.

This clonotype occurred a few times. The chain employs TRBV29-1 and TRBJ2-5; D may be TRBD2 (5 bases). Germline values: CDR1 SQVTM, CDR2 ANQGSEA. V was clipped by 3 bases and J by 4 bases, with 9 bases between them. The CDR3 length is 12 residues. CDR3 DNA: TGCAGCGTTGAGCCAGGAGGAGAGACCCAGTACTTC. Amino acid sequence: CSVEPGGETQYF.

This clonotype has at least ten counts. The chain couples TRBV20-1 to TRBJ1-5; weak D call: TRBD1 (5 bases). Between the trimmed V and J ends, which lost 3 bases and 3 bases, there was a span of 18 bases. Germline V gives CDR1 DFQATT, CDR2 SNEGSKA (reference sequence). The CDR3 is made up of 16 amino acids. The CDR3, as DNA: TGCAGTGCTAGGGATCCAGGGTTTGCGGACAATCAGCCCCAGCATTTT. It encodes CSARDPGFADNQPQHF.

Ten or more counts support this clonotype. The chain carries TRBV20-1 and TRBJ1-1, with D tentatively TRBD1 (5 bases). CDR1 is DFQATT, CDR2 SNEGSKA, per germline (reference sequence). Between the trimmed V and J ends, which lost 3 bases and 8 bases, there was a span of 16 bases. There are 13 residues in the CDR3. CDR3 sequence: CSASRGGAAEAFF. The CDR3 DNA reads as TGCAGTGCTAGTCGCGGAGGGGCAGCCGAAGCTTTCTTT.

This clonotype has at least ten counts. The rearrangement uses TRBV20-1 and TRBJ2-1; 12 bases are shared with TRBD1. CDR1 and CDR2 (germline): DFQATT, SNEGSKA (reference sequence). This CDR3 is built from 19 residues. After removal of 0 bases from V and 0 bases from J, the junction contained 9 bases not matched to a gene. The CDR3 sequence: CSARDPGQGAPNSYNEQFF. The CDR3 bases are TGCAGTGCTAGAGATCCGGGACAGGGGGCCCCAAACTCCTACAATGAGCAGTTCTTC.

The rearrangement links TRBV29-1 to TRBJ2-1; TRBD2 matches 10 bases. Trimming took 6 bases from V and 2 from J; bases not matched to a gene: 4. Germline V gene lookup returns CDR1 SQVTM and CDR2 ANQGSEA. The CDR3 runs 14 residues. CDR3 in DNA: TGCAGCGTCGAGCGGGGGGGCCCCTACAATGAGCAGTTCTTC. Encoded protein: CSVERGGPYNEQFF.

This clonotype has at least ten counts. J is TRBJ1-3 and V is TRBV9; 7 positions match TRBD1. With 4 bases clipped from V and 4 bases from J, the junction kept 11 bases outside the gene matches. This CDR3 spans 16 amino acids. The V gene's germline CDR1 is SGDLS and CDR2 YYNGEE. The CDR3 sequence: CASSSLGGGGGNTIYF. CDR3 coding DNA: TGTGCCAGCAGCTCGCTAGGAGGGGGCGGAGGAAACACCATATATTTT.

In this sample, this clonotype turned up many times. The CDR3 nucleotides are TGCAGTGCTAGATCCCCGACCGGGTCCGCGGATACGCAGTATTTT. This sequence encodes CSARSPTGSADTQYF. This sequence joins TRBV20-1 and TRBJ2-3; D is uncertain. The CDR3 is made up of 15 amino acids. CDR1 DFQATT and CDR2 SNEGSKA come from the germline V gene (reference sequence). Deletions cut 2 bases from V and 6 bases from J, with 18 bases between.

Regarding this clonotype: As the CDR3 is not closed by the conserved phenylalanine or tryptophan, this likely results from a read error. The J gene is TRBJ2-3, the V gene TRBV29-1; no clear D. Germline CDR1 reads SQVTM; CDR2 reads ANQGSEA. The CDR3 runs to 13 residues. CDR3 DNA sequence: TGCAGCGTTGTGGCAGGCGTCACAAATACGCAGTATTAT. Translating it yields CSVVAGVTNTQYY.

This clonotype was seen at least ten times. The chain employs TRBV20-1 and TRBJ1-6, with a weak D call TRBD1 (6 bases). The CDR3 consists of 15 residues. Germline assignment: CDR1 DFQATT and CDR2 SNEGSKA (reference sequence). Trimming cost V 0 bases and J 7 bases, with 13 bases left between them. CDR3 nucleotide sequence: TGCAGTGCTAGAGATCTCTCAAGGGGGAATTCACCCCTCCACTTT. This gives the protein CSARDLSRGNSPLHF.

This clonotype has at least ten counts. The V gene is TRBV5-1, the J gene TRBJ2-7; D is possibly TRBD2 (5 bases). The germline V and J ends were trimmed by 0 bases and 4 bases, with 14 bases remaining between them. The CDR3 has 15 residues. Looked up from germline, CDR1 is SGHRS and CDR2 is YFSETQ. The CDR3 here is CASSLVATGSYEQYF. The DNA for the CDR3 is TGCGCCAGCAGCTTGGTGGCCACGGGGTCGTACGAGCAGTACTTC.

The genes are TRBV7-9 and TRBJ1-5; D is unresolved. Trimming removed 4 bases at V and 1 base at J, with 8 bases between. Per germline, CDR1 SEHNR and CDR2 FQNEAQ (reference sequence). This CDR3 is built from 14 residues. The CDR3, as DNA: TGTGCCAGCAGCTCCGCTTGGAGCAATCAGCCCCAGCATTTT. Residues: CASSSAWSNQPQHF.

This clonotype was counted many times. V and J are TRBV20-1 and TRBJ1-2; D gene unclear. V dropped 6 bases and J dropped 3 bases, with 11 bases sitting between them. The germline CDR1 and CDR2 sequences are DFQATT and SNEGSKA (reference sequence). The CDR3 sequence is 12 residues long. CDR3 residues: CSASVVDYGYTF. In nucleotides, the CDR3 is TGCAGTGCCAGTGTGGTTGACTATGGCTACACCTTC.

This clonotype occurred many times. J is TRBJ2-3 and V is TRBV7-2; TRBD1 aligns across 9 bases. Germline CDR1 is SGHTA and CDR2 is FQGNSA. V gave up 2 bases and J gave up 4 bases; unmatched junction bases: 4. This CDR3 comprises 15 residues. DNA of the CDR3: TGTGCCAGCAGCTTATGGGGACAGGGTTCAGATACGCAGTATTTT. Translating it yields CASSLWGQGSDTQYF.

Comment on this clonotype: The CDR3 end shows no conserved phenylalanine or tryptophan, and so a read error is likely. This chain joins TRBV12-3 or TRBV12-4 and TRBJ2-1, with 9 bases lining up with TRBD2. J lost 8 bases, V lost 7 bases, and 12 bases had no gene match. This CDR3 contains 15 residues. The CDR3 coding sequence is TGTGCCAGCACCCCAGCGGGGGGCTGGGCATATGAGCAGTTCTTA. This translates into CASTPAGGWAYEQFL.

This clonotype has a count of ten or more. This rearrangement joins TRBV5-1 to TRBJ1-3; D remains unclear. With 0 bases removed from V and 4 bases from J, the gap between germline ends came to 8 bases. There are 14 residues in the CDR3. Germline assignment: CDR1 SGHRS and CDR2 YFSETQ. In nucleotides, the CDR3 is TGCGCCAGCAGCTTGGAGTCCTTCGGAAACACCATATATTTT. Encoded protein: CASSLESFGNTIYF.

This clonotype was observed at least ten times. V is TRBV5-1 and J is TRBJ2-2; TRBD2 matches at 8 bases. CDR1 is SGHRS and CDR2 is YFSETQ in the germline V gene. Losses at the gene ends were 0 bases for V and 3 bases for J; bases not matched to a gene: 10. This CDR3 has 18 residues. CDR3 coding DNA: TGCGCCAGCAGCTTGGGCGATCCGGGACTAGGTGACACCGGGGAGCTGTTTTTT. This gives the protein CASSLGDPGLGDTGELFF.